A single T cell receptor beta chain is shown here with its context. What it binds is unknown. Trimming took off 1 base at V and 3 bases at J, with 7 bases between the two ends. The CDR3 loop spans 13 amino acids. Germline CDR1 is DFQATT and CDR2 is SNEGSKA (reference sequence). A minimum of 7 million PBMCs was isolated per sample. Per sample, at least 6 micrograms of total RNA were extracted. The source of the sample is a study of blood T cells in healthy people across ages. With a J-beta primer mix and a sample-barcoded 5' primer, a second PCR ran about 6 to 11 cycles. Every sample returned 2.5 million or more CDR3-containing paired-end reads. TCRdb analysed the 5' RACE reads with MiXCR anew, one entry per CDR3 protein. Here the sample spans more than 650,000 distinct CDR3 sequences, roughly 24% being singletons. Regarding the study as a whole: Naive CD4+ cell counts and diversity both ran higher in long-lived than in aged donors.

In addition, the sample was reused for a study of T cells of mothers and their children.

Sequenced material: blood. This clonotype was obtained from a boy between 5 and 17 years old in good health. The rearrangement uses TRBV20-1 and TRBJ1-5; perhaps TRBD1 as D (6 bases). The CDR3 region is CSARGTANQPQHF. CDR3 bases: TGCAGTGCTAGAGGGACAGCCAATCAGCCCCAGCATTTT.